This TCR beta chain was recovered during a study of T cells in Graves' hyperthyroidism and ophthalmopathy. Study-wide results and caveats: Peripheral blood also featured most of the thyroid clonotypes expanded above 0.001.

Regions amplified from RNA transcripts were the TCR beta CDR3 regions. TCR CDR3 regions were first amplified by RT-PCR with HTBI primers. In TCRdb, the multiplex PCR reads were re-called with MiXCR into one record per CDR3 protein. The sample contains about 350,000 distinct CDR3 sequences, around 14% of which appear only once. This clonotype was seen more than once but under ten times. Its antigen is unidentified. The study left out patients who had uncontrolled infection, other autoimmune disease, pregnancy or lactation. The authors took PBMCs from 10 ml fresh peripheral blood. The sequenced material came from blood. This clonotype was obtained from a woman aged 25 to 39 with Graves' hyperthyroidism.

CDR3 sequence (DNA): TGTGCCAGCGCTGGACTAGCGGGAGGCCCTCATCAGTACTTC. Translation: CASAGLAGGPHQYF. The chain uses TRBV6-1 and TRBJ2-4; 14 bases map to TRBD2. The CDR3 length is 14 residues. Germline CDR1 reads MNHNS; CDR2 reads SASEGT. V trimming: 8 bases; J trimming: 12 bases; junction bases outside the gene matches: 9.